This T cell receptor beta chain appears in the sequencing data of a study of T cell responses to AZD1222 COVID-19 vaccine. Study results and caveats: In a largely white British group with more females than males, clonal diversity was possibly underestimated. A reported finding is that nearly half of spike-specific TCRs target unmutated variant regions. Two AZD1222 doses significantly raised spike-specific TCR breadth and depth over controls.

The assay was immunoSEQ multiplex PCR, and TCRdb's table has in-frame clones only and misses some. The data hold about 110,000 clones, with around nine tenths observed a single time. Comment on this clone: As yet, its antigen is unknown.

Both about-4-week and about-12-week second-dose recipients were combined. The CDR3 is 13 residues long. The germline V gene encodes CDR1 SGHVS and CDR2 FQNEAQ. Trimming took off 1 base at V and 3 bases at J, with 7 bases between the two ends. This TCR was sampled from an adult who received the AZD1222 COVID-19 vaccine. Sample: peripheral blood, taken 28 days after the second AZD1222 dose. The V and J genes are TRBV7-8 and TRBJ2-7; D not certain. CDR3 bases: TGTGCCAGCAGCTTAGGAAGGGACTACGAGCAGTACTTC. Protein sequence: CASSLGRDYEQYF.